This T cell receptor beta chain was identified in a study of cytomegalovirus exposure and HLA in healthy donors. Study as a whole: From donors who were HLA-typed, an early data release held around 80 million unique TCRs. Study-wide results and caveats: A few of the chains that were CMV-associated were confirmed in vitro to be specific for CMV antigens. It was reported that the classifier diagnosed cytomegalovirus status with high specificity and sensitivity in both the original and validation cohorts.

Primers included in the PCR were 60 Vbeta and 13 Jbeta primers. Generated by immunoSEQ multiplex PCR, the TCRdb table keeps only in-frame clones and is missing some. This sample has around 130,000 clones, with around 74% found just once. The CDR3 loop spans 15 amino acids. Germline V gives CDR1 MNHNS, CDR2 SASEGT. V was clipped by 7 bases and J by 7 bases, with 19 bases between them. Regarding this clone: Its antigen is not identified.

The J gene is TRBJ2-2, the V gene TRBV6-1; maybe TRBD2 (5 bases). Material: PBMCs. The source is a man aged 40-49 years in good health and CMV-seropositive. CDR3 nucleotides: TGTGCCAGCACCGAAAGCCTAGCAAGAAACGGGGAGCTGTTTTTT. It is translated as CASTESLARNGELFF.